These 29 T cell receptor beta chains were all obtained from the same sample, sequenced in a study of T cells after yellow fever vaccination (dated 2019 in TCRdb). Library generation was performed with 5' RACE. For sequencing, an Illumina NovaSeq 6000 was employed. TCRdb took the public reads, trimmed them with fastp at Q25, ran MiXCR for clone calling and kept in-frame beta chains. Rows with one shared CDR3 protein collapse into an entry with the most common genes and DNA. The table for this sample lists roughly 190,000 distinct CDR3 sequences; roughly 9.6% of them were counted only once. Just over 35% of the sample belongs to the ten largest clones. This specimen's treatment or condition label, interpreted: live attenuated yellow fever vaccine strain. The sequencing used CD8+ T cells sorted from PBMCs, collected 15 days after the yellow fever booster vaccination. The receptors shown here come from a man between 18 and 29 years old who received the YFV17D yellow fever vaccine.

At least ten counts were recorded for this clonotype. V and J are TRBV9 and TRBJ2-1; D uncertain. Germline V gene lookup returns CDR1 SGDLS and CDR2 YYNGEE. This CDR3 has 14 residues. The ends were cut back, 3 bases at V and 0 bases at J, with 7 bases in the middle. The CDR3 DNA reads TGTGCCAGCAGCGAGGGCATCTCCTACAATGAGCAGTTCTTC. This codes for CASSEGISYNEQFF.

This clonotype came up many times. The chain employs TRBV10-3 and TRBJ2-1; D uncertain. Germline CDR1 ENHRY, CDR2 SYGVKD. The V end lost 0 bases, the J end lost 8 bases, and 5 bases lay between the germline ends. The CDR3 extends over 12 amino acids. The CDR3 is CAISESIYEQFF. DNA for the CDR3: TGTGCCATCAGTGAGTCGATTTATGAGCAGTTCTTC.

CDR3 sequence: CSVEPLTSGGFTDTQYF. The CDR3 bases are TGCAGCGTTGAACCCCTGACTAGCGGGGGGTTCACAGATACGCAGTATTTT. The chain links TRBV29-1 to TRBJ2-3; 13 bases align to TRBD2. The V and J ends lost 2 bases and 2 bases, in that order; junction bases with no gene match: 7. From germline, CDR1 is SQVTM and CDR2 ANQGSEA. The CDR3 is 17 amino acids.

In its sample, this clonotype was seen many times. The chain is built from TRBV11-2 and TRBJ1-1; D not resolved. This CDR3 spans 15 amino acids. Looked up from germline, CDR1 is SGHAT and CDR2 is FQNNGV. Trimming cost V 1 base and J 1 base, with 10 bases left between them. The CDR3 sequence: CASSLVAGTNTEAFF. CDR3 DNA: TGTGCCAGCAGCTTAGTGGCCGGAACGAACACTGAAGCTTTCTTT.

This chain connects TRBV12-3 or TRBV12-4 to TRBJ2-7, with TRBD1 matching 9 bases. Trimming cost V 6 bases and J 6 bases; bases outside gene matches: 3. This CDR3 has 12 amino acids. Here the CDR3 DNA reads TGTGCCAGCAGCAGGGACAGGGTCGAGCAGTACTTC. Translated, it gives CASSRDRVEQYF.

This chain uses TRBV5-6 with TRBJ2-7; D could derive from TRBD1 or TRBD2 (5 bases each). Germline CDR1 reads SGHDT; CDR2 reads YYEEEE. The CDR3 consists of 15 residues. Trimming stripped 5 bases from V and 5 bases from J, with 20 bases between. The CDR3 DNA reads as TGTGCCAGCAGGGGGCTTGGGACCCTAAAGGACGAGCAGTACTTC. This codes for CASRGLGTLKDEQYF.

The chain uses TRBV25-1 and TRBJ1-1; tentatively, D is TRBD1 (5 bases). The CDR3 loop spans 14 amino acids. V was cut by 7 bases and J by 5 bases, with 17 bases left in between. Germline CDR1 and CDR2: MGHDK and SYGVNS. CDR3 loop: CASTGAGPWTEAFF. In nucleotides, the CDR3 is TGTGCCAGCACTGGAGCAGGGCCATGGACTGAAGCTTTCTTT.

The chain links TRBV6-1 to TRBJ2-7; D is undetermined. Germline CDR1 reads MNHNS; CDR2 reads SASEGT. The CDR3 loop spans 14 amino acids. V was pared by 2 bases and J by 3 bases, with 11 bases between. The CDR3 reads CASSEYSGGYEQYF. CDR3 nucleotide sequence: TGTGCCAGCAGTGAATACTCAGGTGGCTACGAGCAGTACTTC.

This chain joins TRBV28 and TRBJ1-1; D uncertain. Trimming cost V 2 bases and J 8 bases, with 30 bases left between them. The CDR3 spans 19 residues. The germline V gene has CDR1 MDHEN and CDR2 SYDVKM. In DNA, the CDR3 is TGTGCCAGCAGTTTAAAGAGCCTCAAGAGGGCGGTGACGGGTCGGGAAGCTTTCTTT. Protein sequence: CASSLKSLKRAVTGREAFF. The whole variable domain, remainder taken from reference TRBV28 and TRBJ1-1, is DVKVTQSSRYLVKRTGEKVFLECVQDMDHENMFWYRQDPGLGLRLIYFSYDVKMKEKGDIPEGYSVSREKKERFSLILESASTNQTSMYLCASSLKSLKRAVTGREAFFGQGTRLTVV.

This chain's CDR3 is CAWLGRWGLNTEAFF. CDR3 nucleotide sequence: TGTGCCTGGTTGGGGAGGTGGGGTTTAAACACTGAAGCTTTCTTT. V usage is TRBV30 and J usage is TRBJ1-1; D gene ambiguous. The CDR3 contains 15 residues. The germline CDR1 and CDR2 sequences are GTSNPN and SVGIG (reference sequence). The V end was cut by 5 bases, the J end by 2 bases, with 18 bases between. Combining the CDR3 with reference TRBV30 and TRBJ1-1 gives the whole variable domain SQTIHQWPATLVQPVGSPLSLECTVEGTSNPNLYWYRQAAGRGLQLLFYSVGIGQISSEVPQNLSASRPQDRQFILSSKKLLLSDSGFYLCAWLGRWGLNTEAFFGQGTRLTVV.

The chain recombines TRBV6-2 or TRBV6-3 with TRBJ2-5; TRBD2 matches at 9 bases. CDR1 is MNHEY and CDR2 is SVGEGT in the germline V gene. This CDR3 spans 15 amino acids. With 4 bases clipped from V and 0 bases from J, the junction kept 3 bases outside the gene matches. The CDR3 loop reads CASSFRLADQETQYF. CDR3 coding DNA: TGTGCCAGCAGTTTTCGACTAGCGGACCAAGAGACCCAGTACTTC.

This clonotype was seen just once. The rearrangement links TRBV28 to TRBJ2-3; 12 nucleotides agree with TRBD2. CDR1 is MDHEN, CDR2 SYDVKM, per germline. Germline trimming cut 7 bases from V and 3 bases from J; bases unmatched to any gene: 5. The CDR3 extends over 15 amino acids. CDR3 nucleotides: TGTGCCAGCACTAGCGGGGGGGTTGGGACAGATACGCAGTATTTT. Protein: CASTSGGVGTDTQYF.

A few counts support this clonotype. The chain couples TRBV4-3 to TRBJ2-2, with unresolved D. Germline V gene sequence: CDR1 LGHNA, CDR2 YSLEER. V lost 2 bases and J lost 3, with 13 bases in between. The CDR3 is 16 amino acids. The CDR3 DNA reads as TGCGCCAGCAGCCAAACTCCGGGCCATTACACCGGGGAGCTGTTTTTT. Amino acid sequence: CASSQTPGHYTGELFF.

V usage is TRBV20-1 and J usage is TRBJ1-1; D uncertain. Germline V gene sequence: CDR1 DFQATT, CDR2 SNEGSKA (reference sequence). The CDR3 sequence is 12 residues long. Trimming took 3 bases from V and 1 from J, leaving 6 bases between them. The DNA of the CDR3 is TGCAGTGCTAGTGGGTGGAACACTGAAGCTTTCTTT. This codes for CSASGWNTEAFF.

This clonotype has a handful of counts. CDR3 amino acids: CASSSPRAASYEQYV. The CDR3 region has the DNA TGTGCCAGCAGCTCCCCACGAGCGGCTTCCTACGAGCAGTACGTC. This rearrangement joins TRBV7-9 to TRBJ2-7; perhaps TRBD2 as D (5 bases). Germline CDR1 SEHNR, CDR2 FQNEAQ (reference sequence). This CDR3 has 15 residues. V dropped 4 bases and J dropped 1 base, with 14 bases sitting between them.

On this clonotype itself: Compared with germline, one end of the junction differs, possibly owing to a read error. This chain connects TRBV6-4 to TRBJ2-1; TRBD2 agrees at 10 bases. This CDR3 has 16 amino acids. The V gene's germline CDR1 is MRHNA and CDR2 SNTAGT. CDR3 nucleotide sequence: TGTGCCAGCAGTGACGACGAGCGGGGGGGCTACTATGAGCAGTTCTTC. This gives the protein CASSDDERGGYYEQFF.

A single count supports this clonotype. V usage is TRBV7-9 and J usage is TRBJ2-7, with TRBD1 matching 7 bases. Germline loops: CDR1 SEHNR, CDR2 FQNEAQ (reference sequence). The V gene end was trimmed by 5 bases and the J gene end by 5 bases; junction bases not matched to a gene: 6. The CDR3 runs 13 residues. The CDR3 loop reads CASSTTGFNEQYV. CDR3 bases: TGTGCCAGCAGCACGACAGGGTTCAACGAGCAGTACGTC.

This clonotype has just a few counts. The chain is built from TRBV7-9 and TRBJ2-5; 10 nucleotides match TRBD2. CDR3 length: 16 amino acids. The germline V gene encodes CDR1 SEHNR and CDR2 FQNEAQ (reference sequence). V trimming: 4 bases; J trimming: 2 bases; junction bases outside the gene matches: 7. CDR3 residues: CASSSRGTSEQETQYF. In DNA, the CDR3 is TGTGCCAGCAGCTCTAGGGGGACTAGCGAACAAGAGACCCAGTACTTC.

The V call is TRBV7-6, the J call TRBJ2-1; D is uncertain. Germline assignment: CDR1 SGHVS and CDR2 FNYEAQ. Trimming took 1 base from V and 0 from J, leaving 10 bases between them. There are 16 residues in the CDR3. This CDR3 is CASSLESVSSYNEQFF. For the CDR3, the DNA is TGTGCCAGCAGCTTAGAAAGCGTGAGCTCCTACAATGAGCAGTTCTTC.

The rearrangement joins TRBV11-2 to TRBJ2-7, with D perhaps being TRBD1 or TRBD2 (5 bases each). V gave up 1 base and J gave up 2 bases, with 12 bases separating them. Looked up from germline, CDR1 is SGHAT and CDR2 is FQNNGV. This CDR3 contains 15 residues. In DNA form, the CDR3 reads TGTGCCAGCAGCTTAGTAGCCCAGGGACCCTACGAGCAGTACGTC. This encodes CASSLVAQGPYEQYV.

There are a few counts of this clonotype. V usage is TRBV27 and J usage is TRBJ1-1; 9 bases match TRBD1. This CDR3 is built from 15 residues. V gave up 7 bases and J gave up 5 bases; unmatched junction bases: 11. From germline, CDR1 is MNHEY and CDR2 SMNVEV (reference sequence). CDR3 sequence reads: CASMPHWDRVTEAFF. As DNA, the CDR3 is TGTGCCAGCATGCCTCACTGGGACAGGGTAACTGAAGCTTTCTTT.

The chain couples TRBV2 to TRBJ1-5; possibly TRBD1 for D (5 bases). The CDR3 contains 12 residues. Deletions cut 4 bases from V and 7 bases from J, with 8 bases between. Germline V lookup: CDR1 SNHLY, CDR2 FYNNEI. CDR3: CASSGGSQPQHF. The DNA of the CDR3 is TGTGCCAGCAGTGGGGGGTCACAGCCCCAGCATTTT.

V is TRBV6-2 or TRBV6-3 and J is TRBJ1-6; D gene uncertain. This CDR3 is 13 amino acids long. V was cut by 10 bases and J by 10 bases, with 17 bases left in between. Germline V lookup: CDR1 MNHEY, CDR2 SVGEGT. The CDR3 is CAIHSRGSSPLHF. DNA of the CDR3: TGTGCCATCCACTCGCGCGGATCCTCACCCCTCCACTTT.

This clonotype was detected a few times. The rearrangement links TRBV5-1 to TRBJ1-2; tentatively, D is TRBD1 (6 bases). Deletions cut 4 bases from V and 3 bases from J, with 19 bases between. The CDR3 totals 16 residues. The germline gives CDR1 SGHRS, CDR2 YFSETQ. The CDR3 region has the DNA TGCGCCAGCAGCCCGATCAGCCGGGACAAGGACTATGGCTACACCTTC. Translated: CASSPISRDKDYGYTF.

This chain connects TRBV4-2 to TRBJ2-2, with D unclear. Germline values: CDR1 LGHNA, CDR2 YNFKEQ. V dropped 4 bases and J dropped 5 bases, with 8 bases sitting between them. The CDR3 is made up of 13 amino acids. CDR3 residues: CASSPLSTGELFF. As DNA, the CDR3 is TGTGCCAGCAGCCCACTTAGTACCGGGGAGCTGTTTTTT.

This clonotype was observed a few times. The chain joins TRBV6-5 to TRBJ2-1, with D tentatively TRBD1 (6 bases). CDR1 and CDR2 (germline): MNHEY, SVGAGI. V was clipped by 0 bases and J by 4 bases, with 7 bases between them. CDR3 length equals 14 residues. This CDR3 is CASSYSGQYNEQFF. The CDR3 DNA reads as TGTGCCAGCAGTTACTCCGGACAGTACAATGAGCAGTTCTTC.

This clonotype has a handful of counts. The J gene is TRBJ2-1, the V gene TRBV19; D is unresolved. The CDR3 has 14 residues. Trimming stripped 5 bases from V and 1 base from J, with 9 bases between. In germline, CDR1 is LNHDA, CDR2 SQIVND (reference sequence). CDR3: CASSYPGSYNEQFF. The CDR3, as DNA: TGTGCCAGTAGTTACCCCGGGTCCTACAATGAGCAGTTCTTC.

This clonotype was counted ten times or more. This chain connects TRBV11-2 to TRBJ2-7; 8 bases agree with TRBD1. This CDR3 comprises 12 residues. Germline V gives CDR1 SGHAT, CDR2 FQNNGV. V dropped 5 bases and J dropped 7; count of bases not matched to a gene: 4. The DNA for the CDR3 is TGTGCCAGCAGCCGGACAGGGTGGGAGCAGTACTTC. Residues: CASSRTGWEQYF.

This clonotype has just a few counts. The CDR3 DNA sequence: TGTGCCAGCAGTCTCCCCCCCTGGAGAAGCAATCAGCCCCAGCATTTT. It specifies CASSLPPWRSNQPQHF. The gene calls are TRBV28 and TRBJ1-5; no clear D gene. From germline, CDR1 is MDHEN and CDR2 SYDVKM. Deletions cut 5 bases from V and 1 base from J, with 15 bases between. This CDR3 comprises 16 residues.